Sequencing of this T cell receptor (beta chain) was carried out in a study of blood T cell repertoires in COVID-19. At the level of the study: Specimens from acute and convalescent COVID-19 originated in the United States, Italy and Spain. From T cells, B-cell-depleted T cells, or PBMCs came the material, which was cDNA or gDNA.

Seattle's cohort entered during active infection and was followed longitudinally. As processed by the authors: Amplification from reference gene primers served as the basis for estimated nucleated cell counts. Only in-frame clones appear in the TCRdb table, and some are missing; sequencing was by immunoSEQ multiplex PCR. The V and J calls and clone size were taken over from that table, and D and trimming were inferred from the DNA. Seen here are 270,000 or so clones, roughly 90% observed once, and the top ten hold 10% to 15%. Germline CDR1 and CDR2: LNHDA and SQIVND (reference sequence). V was trimmed by 5 bases and J by 6 bases, leaving 12 bases between them. The CDR3 contains 13 residues.

The genes are TRBV19 and TRBJ2-3; no definite D call. The sequence derives from a woman between 25 and 40 years old with COVID-19, enrolled during active disease. Sequencing was done on a sample of peripheral blood. The CDR3 reads CASSSVSIDTQYF. CDR3 nucleotides: TGTGCCAGTAGTTCCGTTTCTATTGATACGCAGTATTTT.